This TCR beta chain was sequenced during a study of CD8 T cells in Susac syndrome. Sequencing of TCR beta was performed on blood CD8+ and CD4+ T cells. The diagnostic criteria were recently defined, and patients with Susac syndrome met them for definite or probable disease. Findings and caveats of the study: The greatest CD8+ clonal expansion in Susac occurred in TEMRA cells and in active patients.

The CDR3 is 14 residues long. Germline trimming cut 4 bases from V and 5 bases from J; bases unmatched to any gene: 6. Germline lookup yields CDR1 SGDLS and CDR2 YYNGEE. RNA totalling about 0.5 to 1 ug underwent reverse transcription with random hexamers. The immunoSEQ assay covered 54 Vbeta and 13 Jbeta segments for CDR3. TCRdb recomputed calls from the immunoSEQ multiplex PCR reads with MiXCR, one row per CDR3 protein. The table has around 81,000 distinct CDR3 sequences, 94% seen once. Worth noting for this clonotype: The antigen remains undetermined.

The source of this sequence is a human donor with Susac syndrome. The rearrangement links TRBV9 to TRBJ2-7; 10 bases align to TRBD2. The sequenced material came from CD8+ T cells from PBMCs. The CDR3 nucleotides read TGTGCCAGCAGCCAGGCTAGCGGGAGTCACGAGCAGTACTTC. It is translated as CASSQASGSHEQYF.